Below, one TCR beta chain is given with its context. Its antigen is undetermined. Sequenced by immunoSEQ multiplex PCR; TCRdb stores in-frame clones only, minus some. The sample lists about 200,000 clones; more than 70% were seen once. Trimming cost V 3 bases and J 3 bases, with 11 bases left between them. CDR1 and CDR2 from the germline V gene are WSHSY and SAAADI. The CDR3 sequence is 14 residues long. This sample is part of a study of cytotoxic CD8 clonotypes in ibrutinib-treated CLL. Study-wide results and caveats: For progressing versus sustained-remission patients, sampling times were not the same.

The sample here was PBMCs, taken after 12 months of ibrutinib treatment. V and J are TRBV10-2 and TRBJ1-2; D gene uncertain. This sequence was found in a human donor with chronic lymphocytic leukemia. Written as DNA, the CDR3 is TGCGCCAGCAGTGACAGCCTTACGGACTATGGCTACACCTTC. It encodes CASSDSLTDYGYTF.